Listed below are T cell receptor beta chains from one sample, sequenced in a study of T-cell reconstitution after alpha-beta-depleted transplantation in children. TCRdb passed the PCR reads through MiXCR, listing each CDR3 protein once. The sample carries around 680,000 distinct CDR3 sequences, over 15% recorded once. Sequencing used PBMCs from the stem cell graft donor, obtained from the stem cell graft. Receptors were obtained from a human donor who donated a stem cell graft to a child with acute myeloid leukemia. The CDR3 runs from the conserved cysteine through the conserved F or W. The D gene is left open where the match is weak. Expanded clones get a size class; other rows say once, few or many, or leave the size out.

TGTGCCAGCAGCTTGCTGGGCTCGGGAGATACGCAGTATTTT | CASSLLGSGDTQYF | - | TRBJ2-3 | many | TRBV13
TGTGCCAGCAGACCCGTTGGACCCCTAACCTACAATGAGCAGTTCTTC | CASRPVGPLTYNEQFF | - | TRBJ2-1 | once | TRBV28
TGCGCCAGCAGCTTAACAGGGGGTTTGCCCCAGTTCGGCGGCTACACCTTC | CASSLTGGLPQFGGYTF | TRBD1 | TRBJ1-2 | - | TRBV5-1
TGCAGTGCTAGAGGGAGGTCGGGCAGTAACTATGGCTACACCTTC | CSARGRSGSNYGYTF | - | TRBJ1-2 | many | TRBV20-1
TGCAGTGCCCTGGGGGGCAGCAGGGGAGAGACCCAGTACTTC | CSALGGSRGETQYF | - | TRBJ2-5 | many | TRBV20-1
TGCAGTCCCCTAGGGACTAAAGAGACCCAGTACTTC | CSPLGTKETQYF | TRBD2 | TRBJ2-5 | many | TRBV20-1
TGCAGTGCTACAAGGGGGCAGTACACTGAAGCTTTCTTT | CSATRGQYTEAFF | TRBD1 | TRBJ1-1 | many | TRBV20-1
TGCGCCAGCAGCTTCGGGCCCTACAGGGCGATGAACACCGGGGAGCTGTTTTTT | CASSFGPYRAMNTGELFF | - | TRBJ2-2 | few | TRBV5-1
TGCAGTGCTGGAGGCCGCCGACAGGGGACCGGGGAGCTGTTTTTT | CSAGGRRQGTGELFF | TRBD1 | TRBJ2-2 | - | TRBV20-1
TGCAGTGCTAGAGAGAGACAGGGTTACACAGATACGCAGCATTTT | CSARERQGYTDTQHF | TRBD1 | TRBJ1-5 | many | TRBV20-1
TGTGCCAGCCATCTCTCAGGAGCCGATGAAAAACTGTTTTTT | CASHLSGADEKLFF | - | TRBJ1-4 | few | TRBV6-1
TGTGCCAGCAGTTACTCGGAACGGACTAGCCCCTACAATGAGCAGTTCTTC | CASSYSERTSPYNEQFF | TRBD2 | TRBJ2-1 | few | TRBV6-2/TRBV6-3
TGTGCCACCAGCAGAGACCCCAGTTTTGGTGAGACCCAGTACTTC | CATSRDPSFGETQYF | - | TRBJ2-5 | many | TRBV15
TGTGCCAGCAGCTCAGGGGGGGGAGCTACAGATACGCAGTATTTT | CASSSGGGATDTQYF | - | TRBJ2-3 | many | TRBV7-2
TGCAGCGTCGATCTAATGCGTGGGGGCCTCAGCTCCTACAATGAGCAGTTCTTC | CSVDLMRGGLSSYNEQFF | - | TRBJ2-1 | many | TRBV29-1
TGTGCCAGCAGCTTCGGGTTTCTATCCGGGATTGGCAATCAGCCCCAGCATTTT | CASSFGFLSGIGNQPQHF | - | TRBJ1-5 | - | TRBV13
TGTGCCAGCAGCCCAGGGTTGTACACTGAAGCTTTCTTT | CASSPGLYTEAFF | - | TRBJ1-1 | few | TRBV6-1
TGTGCCAGCGACAGTAGCTCCTACAATGAGCAGTTCTTC | CASDSSSYNEQFF | - | TRBJ2-1 | - | TRBV18
TGTGCCAGCAGCCGGACAGGGGGAGGAGGAAATGAGCAGTTCTTC | CASSRTGGGGNEQFF | TRBD1 | TRBJ2-1 | - | TRBV7-2
TGTGCCTGGAATCCGGGGGGGAATGGCTACACCTTC | CAWNPGGNGYTF | - | TRBJ1-2 | many | TRBV30
TGTGCCACCAGCATTGGGCAGGGGGGTAATGAAAAACTGTTTTTT | CATSIGQGGNEKLFF | TRBD1 | TRBJ1-4 | many | TRBV15
TGCAGTGCTAGGGGGGGCTCAGACAGGGGCGCTGGAAACACCATATATTTT | CSARGGSDRGAGNTIYF | TRBD1 | TRBJ1-3 | - | TRBV20-1
TGTGCCAGCCAAGGACAGGATGGGGGCTACACCTTC | CASQGQDGGYTF | TRBD1 | TRBJ1-2 | few | TRBV13
TGTGCCAGCAGCTTAGTTGCGGGACAGACCTACGAGCAGTACTTC | CASSLVAGQTYEQYF | - | TRBJ2-7 | once | TRBV11-1
TGTGCCAGCAGCTCCTCGACTAGCGGTCTATACGAGCAGTACTTC | CASSSSTSGLYEQYF | TRBD2 | TRBJ2-7 | few | TRBV9
TGTGCCAGCAGCGAGGGGATTTCAACTAATGAAAAACTGTTTTTT | CASSEGISTNEKLFF | - | TRBJ1-4 | once | TRBV7-3
TGTGCCAGCAGCTTAGGCGTAAGGTCCTCGTTTTACTACGAGCAGTACTTC | CASSLGVRSSFYYEQYF | - | TRBJ2-7 | few | TRBV7-9
TGTGCCAGCAGTTTGGGACAGCCCCTAAGGTTTGGGGCCTACAATGAGCAGTTCTTC | CASSLGQPLRFGAYNEQFF | TRBD1 | TRBJ2-1 | - | TRBV6-2/TRBV6-3
TGTGCCAGCAGCTGGGGAGGGGGCCGGGACATTCAGTACTTC | CASSWGGGRDIQYF | - | TRBJ2-4 | - | TRBV7-8